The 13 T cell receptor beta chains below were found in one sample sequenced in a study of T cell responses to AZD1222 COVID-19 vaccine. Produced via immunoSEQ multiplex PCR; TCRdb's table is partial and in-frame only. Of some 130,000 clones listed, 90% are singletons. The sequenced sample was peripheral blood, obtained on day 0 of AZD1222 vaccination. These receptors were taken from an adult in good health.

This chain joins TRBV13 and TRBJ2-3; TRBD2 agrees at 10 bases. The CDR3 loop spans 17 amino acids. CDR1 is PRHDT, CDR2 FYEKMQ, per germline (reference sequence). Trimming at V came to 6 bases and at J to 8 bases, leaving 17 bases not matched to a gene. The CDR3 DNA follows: TGTGCCAGCAGTCACTTCGGACTAGCGGCGGTGGGGGGTACGCAGTATTTT. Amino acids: CASSHFGLAAVGGTQYF.

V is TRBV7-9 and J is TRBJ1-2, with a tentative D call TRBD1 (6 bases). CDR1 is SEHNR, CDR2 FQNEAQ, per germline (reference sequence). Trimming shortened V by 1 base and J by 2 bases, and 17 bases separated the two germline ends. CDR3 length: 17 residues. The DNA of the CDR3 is TGTGCCAGCAGCTTAGGTCATTCGGCGGGACACAACTATGGCTACACCTTC. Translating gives CASSLGHSAGHNYGYTF.

The CDR3 loop is CASTLGVRDQPQHF. CDR3 in DNA: TGTGCCAGCACCCTGGGGGTGCGGGATCAGCCCCAGCATTTT. V gene TRBV5-5 combines with J gene TRBJ1-5, with D possibly matching TRBD1 (5 bases). Germline CDR1 is SGHKS and CDR2 is YYEKEE (reference sequence). This CDR3 spans 14 amino acids. V dropped 6 bases and J dropped 5 bases, with 15 bases sitting between them.

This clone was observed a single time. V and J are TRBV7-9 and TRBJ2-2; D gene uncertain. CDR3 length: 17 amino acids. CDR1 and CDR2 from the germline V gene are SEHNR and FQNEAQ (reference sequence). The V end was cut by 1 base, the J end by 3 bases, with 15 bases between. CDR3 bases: TGTGCCAGCAGCTTAGGGGTAGGCACGTTCGACACCGGGGAGCTGTTTTTT. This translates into CASSLGVGTFDTGELFF.

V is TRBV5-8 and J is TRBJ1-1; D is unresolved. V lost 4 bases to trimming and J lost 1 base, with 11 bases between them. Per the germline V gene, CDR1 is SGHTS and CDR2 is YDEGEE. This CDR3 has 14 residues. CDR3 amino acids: CASSHLTTNTEAFF. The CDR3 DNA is TGTGCCAGCAGCCACCTCACAACGAACACTGAAGCTTTCTTT.

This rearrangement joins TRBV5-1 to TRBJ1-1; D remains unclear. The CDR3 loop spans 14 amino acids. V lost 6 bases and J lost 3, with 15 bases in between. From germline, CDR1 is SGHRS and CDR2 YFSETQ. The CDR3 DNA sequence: TGCGCCAGCACCCCCCGTGTTTGGGACACTGAAGCTTTCTTT. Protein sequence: CASTPRVWDTEAFF.

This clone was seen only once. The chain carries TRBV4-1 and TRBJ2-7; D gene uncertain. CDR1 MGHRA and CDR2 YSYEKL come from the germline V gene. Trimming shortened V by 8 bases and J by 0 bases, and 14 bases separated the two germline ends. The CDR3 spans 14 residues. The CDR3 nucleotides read TGCGCCAGCTCTCAAGTCTTGGGCTCCTACGAGCAGTACTTC. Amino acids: CASSQVLGSYEQYF.

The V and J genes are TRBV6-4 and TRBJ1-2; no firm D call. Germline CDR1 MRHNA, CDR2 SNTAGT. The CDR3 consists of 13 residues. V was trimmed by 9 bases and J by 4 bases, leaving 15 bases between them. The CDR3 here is CASRAAGSYGYTF. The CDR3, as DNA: TGTGCCAGTCGGGCGGCTGGTAGCTATGGCTACACCTTC.

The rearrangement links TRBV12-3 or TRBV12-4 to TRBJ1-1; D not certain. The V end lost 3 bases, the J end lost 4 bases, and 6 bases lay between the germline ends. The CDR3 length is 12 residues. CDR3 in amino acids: CASSLGSTEAFF. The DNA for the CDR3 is TGTGCCAGCAGTTTGGGCAGCACTGAAGCTTTCTTT.

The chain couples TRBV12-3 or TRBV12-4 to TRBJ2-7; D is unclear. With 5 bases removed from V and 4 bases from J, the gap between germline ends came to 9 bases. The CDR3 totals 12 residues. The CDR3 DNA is TGTGCCAGCAGTCACACCCCTTACGAGCAGTACTTC. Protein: CASSHTPYEQYF.

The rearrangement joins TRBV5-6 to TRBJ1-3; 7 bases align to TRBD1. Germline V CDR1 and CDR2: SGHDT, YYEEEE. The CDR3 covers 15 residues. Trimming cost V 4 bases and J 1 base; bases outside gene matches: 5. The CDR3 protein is CASSPRQGSGNTIYF. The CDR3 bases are TGTGCCAGCAGCCCCCGACAGGGATCTGGAAACACCATATATTTT.

CDR3 amino acids: CASSFLHQSNQPQHF. The DNA for the CDR3 is TGTGCCAGCAGCTTCTTACATCAAAGCAATCAGCCCCAGCATTTT. The chain carries TRBV7-2 and TRBJ1-5; the D is unclear. The CDR3 has 15 amino acids. Germline assignment: CDR1 SGHTA and CDR2 FQGNSA. The V end lost 3 bases, the J end lost 1 base, and 10 bases lay between the germline ends. The whole variable domain, filled in from reference TRBV7-2 and TRBJ1-5, reads GAGVSQSPSNKVTEKGKDVELRCDPISGHTALYWYRQSLGQGLEFLIYFQGNSAPDKSGLPSDRFSAERTGGSVSTLTIQRTQQEDSAVYLCASSFLHQSNQPQHFGDGTRLSIL.

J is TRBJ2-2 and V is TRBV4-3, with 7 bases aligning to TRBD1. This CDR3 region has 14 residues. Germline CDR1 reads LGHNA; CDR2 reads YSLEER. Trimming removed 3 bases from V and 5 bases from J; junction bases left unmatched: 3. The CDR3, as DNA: TGCGCCAGCAGCCAGGAGACAGGGACCGGGGAGCTGTTTTTT. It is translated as CASSQETGTGELFF.